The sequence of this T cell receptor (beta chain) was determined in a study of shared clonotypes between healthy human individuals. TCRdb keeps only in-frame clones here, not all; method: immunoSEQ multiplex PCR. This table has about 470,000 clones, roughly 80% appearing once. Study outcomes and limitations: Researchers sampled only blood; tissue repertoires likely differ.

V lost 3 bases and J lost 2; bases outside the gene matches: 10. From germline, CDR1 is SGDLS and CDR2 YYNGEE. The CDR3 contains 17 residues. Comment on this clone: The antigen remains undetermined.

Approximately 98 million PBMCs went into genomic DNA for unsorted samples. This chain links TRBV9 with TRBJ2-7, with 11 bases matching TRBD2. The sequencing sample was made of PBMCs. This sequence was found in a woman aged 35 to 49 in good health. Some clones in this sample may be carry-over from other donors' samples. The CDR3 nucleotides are TGTGCCAGCAGCGGTGGGTCACTAGCGGGAGATCCCTACGAGCAGTACTTC. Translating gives CASSGGSLAGDPYEQYF.